This is a list of T cell receptor beta chains from one sample in a study of cytomegalovirus exposure and HLA in healthy donors. Measured with immunoSEQ multiplex PCR; TCRdb has only the in-frame clones, and not every one. This table holds 85,000 to 100,000 clones, around four fifths found once. Sequencing input: PBMCs. The receptor set was obtained from a man in his fifties in good health and CMV-seropositive. Both conserved end residues are part of each CDR3. The D gene is left open where the match is weak. Clone size appears in some rows only: once, few, many, or a class for an expanded clone.

d_call | j_call | v_call | clone_size | cdr3_aa | cdr3_nt
TRBD1 | TRBJ2-5 | TRBV18 | . | CASSPPGQGTETQYF | TGTGCCAGCTCACCACCGGGACAGGGTACAGAGACCCAGTACTTC
TRBD2 | TRBJ2-3 | TRBV25-1 | . | CASSGLAGFREDTQYF | TGTGCCAGCAGTGGGCTAGCGGGGTTTCGCGAGGATACGCAGTATTTT
TRBD1 | TRBJ2-3 | TRBV7-9 | . | CASSDDRDRLRYF | TGTGCCAGCAGCGATGACAGGGACAGGCTTCGGTATTTT
. | TRBJ1-1 | TRBV5-1 | . | CASSLGGLPEAFF | TGCGCCAGCAGCTTGGGCGGGCTTCCCGAAGCTTTCTTT
TRBD1 | TRBJ1-5 | TRBV11-2 | . | CASSWGQVNQPQHF | TGTGCCAGCAGCTGGGGACAGGTGAATCAGCCCCAGCATTTT
. | TRBJ1-5 | TRBV28 | . | CASRYSNQPQHF | TGTGCCAGCAGGTATAGCAATCAGCCCCAGCATTTT
TRBD1 | TRBJ1-1 | TRBV27 | . | CASTRQGNTEAFF | TGTGCCAGCACCCGACAGGGGAACACTGAAGCTTTCTTT
TRBD1 | TRBJ1-1 | TRBV7-8 | . | CASSLRDRDTEAFF | TGTGCCAGCAGCTTGCGCGACAGGGACACTGAAGCTTTCTTT
. | TRBJ2-7 | TRBV7-9 | . | CASSGQSSYEQYF | TGTGCCAGCAGCGGACAGAGCTCCTACGAGCAGTACTTC
. | TRBJ2-2 | TRBV7-2 | . | CASSPQSANTGELFF | TGTGCCAGCAGCCCTCAGTCCGCGAACACCGGGGAGCTGTTTTTT
. | TRBJ1-6 | TRBV27 | few | CASSLAGEYSPLHF | TGTGCCAGCAGTTTAGCAGGGGAGTATTCACCCCTCCACTTT
TRBD2 | TRBJ2-5 | TRBV7-3 | . | CASSLWGGETQYF | TGTGCCAGCAGCTTATGGGGGGGAGAGACCCAGTACTTC
. | TRBJ1-2 | TRBV28 | . | CASNTPGSVGGYTF | TGTGCCAGCAATACACCGGGATCGGTAGGAGGCTACACCTTC
. | TRBJ2-7 | TRBV7-9 | once | CASSPHGDEQYF | TGTGCCAGCAGCCCCCACGGGGACGAGCAGTACTTC
TRBD1 | TRBJ1-2 | TRBV6-5 | . | CASSADRGPARGYTF | TGTGCCAGCAGTGCCGACAGGGGCCCTGCGCGTGGCTACACCTTC
TRBD1 | TRBJ1-4 | TRBV7-9 | . | CSSSSGQGENEKLFF | TGTTCCAGCAGCTCCGGACAGGGGGAAAATGAAAAACTGTTTTTT
. | TRBJ2-5 | TRBV7-9 | . | CASSLTGLGGETQYF | TGTGCCAGCAGCTTAACGGGCCTAGGGGGAGAGACCCAGTACTTC
TRBD2 | TRBJ2-3 | TRBV2 | . | CASGGAGGPTDTQYF | TGTGCCAGCGGAGGAGCGGGGGGGCCCACAGATACGCAGTATTTT
. | TRBJ1-3 | TRBV6-5 | . | CASRRGISGNTIYF | TGTGCCAGCAGACGAGGGATTAGTGGAAACACCATATATTTT
TRBD2 | TRBJ2-4 | TRBV2 | . | CASGASGTKNIQYF | TGTGCCAGCGGGGCTAGCGGTACCAAAAACATTCAGTACTTC
TRBD1 | TRBJ2-7 | TRBV14 | once | CASSPRPGQGINEQYF | TGTGCCAGCAGCCCCCGGCCGGGACAGGGGATCAACGAGCAGTACTTC
TRBD1 | TRBJ1-5 | TRBV7-2 | . | CASSPRTGSDQPQHF | TGTGCCAGCAGCCCCAGGACAGGGTCCGATCAGCCCCAGCATTTT
TRBD1 | TRBJ1-4 | TRBV27 | . | CASSIRGPNEKLFF | TGTGCCAGCAGTATCAGGGGGCCCAATGAAAAACTGTTTTTT
TRBD2 | TRBJ2-7 | TRBV7-9 | . | CASSPGTSYEQYF | TGTGCCAGCAGCCCCGGGACTAGCTACGAGCAGTACTTC
TRBD1 | TRBJ1-3 | TRBV30 | . | CAGNRGSPGNTIYF | TGTGCCGGGAACAGGGGGTCACCTGGAAACACCATATATTTT
. | TRBJ1-2 | TRBV27 | few | CASMAGGMSYGYTF | TGTGCCAGCATGGCGGGGGGCATGAGCTATGGCTACACCTTC
TRBD1 | TRBJ1-6 | TRBV6-5 | . | CASRQTGMNSPLHF | TGTGCCAGCAGGCAGACAGGGATGAATTCACCCCTCCACTTT
. | TRBJ1-1 | TRBV4-3 | once | CASSQEVPGAGEAFF | TGCGCCAGCAGCCAAGAGGTTCCAGGGGCCGGTGAAGCTTTCTTT
. | TRBJ1-6 | TRBV4-3 | . | CASSQDPRDTHSPLHF | TGCGCCAGCAGCCAGGACCCCCGGGACACCCATTCACCCCTCCACTTT
. | TRBJ2-5 | TRBV7-9 | . | CASSTRTVQETQYF | TGTGCCAGCAGCACCCGGACAGTACAAGAGACCCAGTACTTC
. | TRBJ2-1 | TRBV6-5 | . | CASQVHTFSDNEQFF | TGTGCCAGCCAGGTCCACACTTTTAGCGACAATGAGCAGTTCTTC
. | TRBJ2-1 | TRBV7-3 | . | CASSSSLSSYNEQFF | TGTGCCAGCAGCTCTAGCCTTAGCTCCTACAATGAGCAGTTCTTC
TRBD1 | TRBJ2-7 | TRBV5-6 | . | CASTPGGILREQYF | TGTGCCAGCACCCCAGGGGGAATCCTCCGCGAGCAGTACTTC
. | TRBJ2-7 | TRBV7-2 | . | CASTISPQTGYEQYF | TGTGCCAGCACCATCTCACCCCAAACAGGGTACGAGCAGTACTTC
TRBD1 | TRBJ1-5 | TRBV6-1 | . | CASSEGARQGNQPQHF | TGTGCCAGCAGTGAGGGCGCCCGACAGGGGAATCAGCCCCAGCATTTT
. | TRBJ1-1 | TRBV5-4 | . | CASSEQGRVAFF | TGTGCCAGCAGCGAACAGGGAAGGGTGGCTTTCTTT
TRBD1 | TRBJ2-5 | TRBV7-2 | . | CASSLAGTGGLLQETQYF | TGTGCCAGCAGCTTGGCCGGGACAGGGGGCCTTCTACAAGAGACCCAGTACTTC
TRBD2 | TRBJ2-5 | TRBV27 | . | CASSLSGLGLNVQETQYF | TGTGCCAGCAGTTTATCGGGACTAGGTTTAAACGTGCAAGAGACCCAGTACTTC
. | TRBJ2-5 | TRBV18 | . | CASSPGRGEETQYF | TGTGCCAGCTCACCAGGCAGGGGCGAAGAGACCCAGTACTTC
. | TRBJ2-2 | TRBV28 | . | CASTLAGKGTGELFF | TGTGCCAGCACTCTAGCCGGGAAGGGCACCGGGGAGCTGTTTTTT